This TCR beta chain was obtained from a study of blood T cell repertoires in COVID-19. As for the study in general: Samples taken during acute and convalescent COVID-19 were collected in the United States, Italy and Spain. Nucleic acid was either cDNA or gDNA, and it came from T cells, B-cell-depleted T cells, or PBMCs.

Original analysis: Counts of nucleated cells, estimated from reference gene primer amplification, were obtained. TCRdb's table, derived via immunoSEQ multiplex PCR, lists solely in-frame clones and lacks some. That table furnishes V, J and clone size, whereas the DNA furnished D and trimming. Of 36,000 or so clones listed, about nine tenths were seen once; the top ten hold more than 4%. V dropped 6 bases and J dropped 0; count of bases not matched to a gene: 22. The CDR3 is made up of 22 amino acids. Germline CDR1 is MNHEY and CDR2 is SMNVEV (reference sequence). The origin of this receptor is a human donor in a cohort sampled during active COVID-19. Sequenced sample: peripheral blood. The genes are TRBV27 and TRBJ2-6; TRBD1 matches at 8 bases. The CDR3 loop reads CASSQPRQGLRSPFSGANVLTF. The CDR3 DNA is TGTGCCAGCAGCCAACCTCGACAGGGGCTTCGGTCCCCCTTCTCTGGGGCCAACGTCCTGACTTTC.